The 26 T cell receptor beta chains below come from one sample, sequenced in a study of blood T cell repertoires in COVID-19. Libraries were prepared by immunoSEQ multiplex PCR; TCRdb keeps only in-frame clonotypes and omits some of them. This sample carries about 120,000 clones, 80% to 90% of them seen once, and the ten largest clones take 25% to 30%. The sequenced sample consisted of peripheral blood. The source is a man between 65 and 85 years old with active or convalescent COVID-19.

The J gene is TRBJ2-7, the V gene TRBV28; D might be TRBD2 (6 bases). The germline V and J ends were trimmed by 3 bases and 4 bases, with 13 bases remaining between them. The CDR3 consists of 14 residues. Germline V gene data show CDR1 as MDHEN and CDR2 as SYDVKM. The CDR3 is CASSFPGGPYEQYF. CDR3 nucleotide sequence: TGTGCCAGCAGTTTCCCAGGAGGGCCGTACGAGCAGTACTTC.

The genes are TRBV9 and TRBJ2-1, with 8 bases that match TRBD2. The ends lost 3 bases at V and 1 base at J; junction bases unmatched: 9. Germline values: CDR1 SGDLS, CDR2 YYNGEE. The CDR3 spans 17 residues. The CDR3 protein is CASSEGSGSPSYNEQFF. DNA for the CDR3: TGTGCCAGCAGCGAGGGAAGCGGGAGCCCATCCTACAATGAGCAGTTCTTC. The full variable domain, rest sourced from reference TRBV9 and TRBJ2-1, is DSGVTQTPKHLITATGQRVTLRCSPRSGDLSVYWYQQSLDQGLQFLIQYYNGEERAKGNILERFSAQQFPDLHSELNLSSLELGDSALYFCASSEGSGSPSYNEQFFGPGTRLTVL.

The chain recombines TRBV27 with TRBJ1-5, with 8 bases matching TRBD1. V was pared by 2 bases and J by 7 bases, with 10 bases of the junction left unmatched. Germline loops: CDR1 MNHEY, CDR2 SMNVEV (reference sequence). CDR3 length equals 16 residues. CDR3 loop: CASSLQGARSRQPQHF. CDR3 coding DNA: TGTGCCAGCAGTTTACAGGGGGCGAGAAGTAGGCAGCCCCAGCATTTT.

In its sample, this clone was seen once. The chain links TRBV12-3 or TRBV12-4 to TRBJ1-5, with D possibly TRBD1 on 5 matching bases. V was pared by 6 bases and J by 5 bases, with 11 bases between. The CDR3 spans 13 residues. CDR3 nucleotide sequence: TGTGCCAGCAGCCAGGGTGGCGATCAGCCCCAGCATTTT. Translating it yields CASSQGGDQPQHF.

The CDR3 sequence is CASSLEAAGASCGTGELFF. The CDR3 bases are TGTGCCAGCAGCTTAGAGGCGGCGGGAGCTTCCTGCGGCACCGGGGAGCTGTTTTTT. This chain connects TRBV7-4 to TRBJ2-2; 7 nucleotides agree with TRBD2. The V segment lost 1 base and the J segment 4 bases; nucleotides outside the gene matches: 15. The CDR3 covers 19 residues. Germline V gives CDR1 SGHVT, CDR2 SQSDAQ.

The CDR3 DNA is TGTGCCTGGAGTCGAGGAAGCTCCTATAATTCACCCCTCCACTTT. Protein sequence: CAWSRGSSYNSPLHF. V and J are TRBV30 and TRBJ1-6; D remains unclear. This CDR3 contains 15 residues. The V end lost 2 bases, the J end lost 0 bases, and 8 bases lay between the germline ends. CDR1 and CDR2 (germline): GTSNPN, SVGIG (reference sequence).

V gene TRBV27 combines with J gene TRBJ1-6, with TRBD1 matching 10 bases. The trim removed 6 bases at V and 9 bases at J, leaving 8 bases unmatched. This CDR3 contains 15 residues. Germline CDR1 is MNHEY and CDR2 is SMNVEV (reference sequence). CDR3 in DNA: TGTGCCAGCAGCCGTTCCGACAGGGGGCCTTCACCCCTCCACTTT. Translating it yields CASSRSDRGPSPLHF.

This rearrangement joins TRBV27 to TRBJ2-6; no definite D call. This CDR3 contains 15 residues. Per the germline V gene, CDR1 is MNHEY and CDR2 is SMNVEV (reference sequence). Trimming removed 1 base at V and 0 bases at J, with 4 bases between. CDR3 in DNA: TGTGCCAGCAGTTTATGGAGCTCTGGGGCCAACGTCCTGACTTTC. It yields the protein CASSLWSSGANVLTF.

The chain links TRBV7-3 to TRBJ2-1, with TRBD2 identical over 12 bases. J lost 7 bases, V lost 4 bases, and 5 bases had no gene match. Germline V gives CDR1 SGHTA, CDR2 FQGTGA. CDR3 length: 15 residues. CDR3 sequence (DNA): TGTGCCAGCAGCTCGGGACTAGCGGGCTATAATGAGCAGTTCTTC. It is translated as CASSSGLAGYNEQFF.

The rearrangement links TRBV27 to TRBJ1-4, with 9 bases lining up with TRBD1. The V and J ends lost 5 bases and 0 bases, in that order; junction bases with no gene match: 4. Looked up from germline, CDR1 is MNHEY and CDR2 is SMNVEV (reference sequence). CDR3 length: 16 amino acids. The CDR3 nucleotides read TGTGCCAGCAGTGGGGGGACAGGGCCAACTAATGAAAAACTGTTTTTT. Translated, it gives CASSGGTGPTNEKLFF.

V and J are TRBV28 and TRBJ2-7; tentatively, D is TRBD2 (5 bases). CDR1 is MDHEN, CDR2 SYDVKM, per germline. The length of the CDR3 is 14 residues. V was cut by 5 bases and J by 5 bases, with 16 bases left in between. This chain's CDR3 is CASSPPRADHEQYF. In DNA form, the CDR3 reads TGTGCCAGCAGTCCCCCGCGGGCCGATCACGAGCAGTACTTC.

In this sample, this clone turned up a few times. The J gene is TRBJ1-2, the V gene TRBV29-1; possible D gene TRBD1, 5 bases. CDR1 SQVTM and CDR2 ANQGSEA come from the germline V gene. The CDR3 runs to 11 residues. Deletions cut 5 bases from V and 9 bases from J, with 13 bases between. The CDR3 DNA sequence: TGCAGCGTTTCCTGGGCAGGGAGCTACACCTTC. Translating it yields CSVSWAGSYTF.

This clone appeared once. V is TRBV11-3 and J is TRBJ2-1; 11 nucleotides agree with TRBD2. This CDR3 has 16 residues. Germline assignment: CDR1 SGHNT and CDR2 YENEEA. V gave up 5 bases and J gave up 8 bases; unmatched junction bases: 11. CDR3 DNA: TGTGCCAGCAGCCCGGGGGGTACTAGCGGGAGCTATGAGCAGTTCTTC. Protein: CASSPGGTSGSYEQFF. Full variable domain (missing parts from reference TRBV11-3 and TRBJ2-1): EAGVVQSPRYKIIEKKQPVAFWCNPISGHNTLYWYLQNLGQGPELLIRYENEEAVDDSQLPKDRFSAERLKGVDSTLKIQPAELGDSAVYLCASSPGGTSGSYEQFFGPGTRLTVL.

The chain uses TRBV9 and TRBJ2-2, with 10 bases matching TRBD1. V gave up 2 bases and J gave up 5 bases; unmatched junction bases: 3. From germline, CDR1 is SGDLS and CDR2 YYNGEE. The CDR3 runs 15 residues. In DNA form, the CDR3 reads TGTGCCAGCAGCGTGACAGGGGGCGTAACCGGGGAGCTGTTTTTT. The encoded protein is CASSVTGGVTGELFF.

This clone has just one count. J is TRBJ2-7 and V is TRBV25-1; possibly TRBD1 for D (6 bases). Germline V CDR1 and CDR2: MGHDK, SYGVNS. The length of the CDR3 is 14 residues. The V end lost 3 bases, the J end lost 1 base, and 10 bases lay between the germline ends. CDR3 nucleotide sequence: TGTGCCAGCAGTGACTCCAGGGGTTCCTACGAGCAGTACTTC. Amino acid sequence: CASSDSRGSYEQYF.

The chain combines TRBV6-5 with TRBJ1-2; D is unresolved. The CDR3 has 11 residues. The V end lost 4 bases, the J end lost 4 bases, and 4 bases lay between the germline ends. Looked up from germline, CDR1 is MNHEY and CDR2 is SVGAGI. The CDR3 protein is CASSSVYGYTF. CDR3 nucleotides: TGTGCCAGCAGTTCCGTCTATGGCTACACCTTC.

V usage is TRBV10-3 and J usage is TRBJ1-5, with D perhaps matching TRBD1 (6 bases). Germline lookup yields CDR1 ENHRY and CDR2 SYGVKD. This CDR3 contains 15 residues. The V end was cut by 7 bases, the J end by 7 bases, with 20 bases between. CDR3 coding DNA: TGTGCCATCACTCCGAGGGGGGGGATGAAACAGCCCCAGCATTTT. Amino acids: CAITPRGGMKQPQHF.

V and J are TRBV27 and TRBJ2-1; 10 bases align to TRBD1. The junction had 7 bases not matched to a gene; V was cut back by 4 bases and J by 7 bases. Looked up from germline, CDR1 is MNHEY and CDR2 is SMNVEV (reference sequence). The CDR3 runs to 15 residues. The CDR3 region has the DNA TGTGCCAGCAGTTCTCCGGGACAGGGGTTTAATGAGCAGTTCTTC. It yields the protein CASSSPGQGFNEQFF.

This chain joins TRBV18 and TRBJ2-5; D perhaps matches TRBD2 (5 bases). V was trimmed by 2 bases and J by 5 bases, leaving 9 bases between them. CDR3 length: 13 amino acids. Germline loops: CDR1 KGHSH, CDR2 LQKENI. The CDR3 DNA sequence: TGTGCCAGCTCACCAGGTGGCGGGGAGACCCAGTACTTC. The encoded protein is CASSPGGGETQYF.

CDR3 coding DNA: TGCGCCAGCCGACAGGGCACTGGAAACACCATATATTTT. This translates into CASRQGTGNTIYF. The chain recombines TRBV5-1 with TRBJ1-3, with 7 bases aligning to TRBD1. The CDR3 sequence is 13 residues long. Germline V gene sequence: CDR1 SGHRS, CDR2 YFSETQ. The junction had 3 bases not matched to a gene; V was cut back by 7 bases and J by 2 bases.

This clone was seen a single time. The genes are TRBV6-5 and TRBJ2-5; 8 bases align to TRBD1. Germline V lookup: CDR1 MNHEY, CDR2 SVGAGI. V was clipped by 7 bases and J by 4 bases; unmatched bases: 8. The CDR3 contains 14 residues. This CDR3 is CASTRQGLGETQYF. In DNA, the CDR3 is TGTGCCAGCACCCGACAGGGGCTGGGAGAGACCCAGTACTTC.

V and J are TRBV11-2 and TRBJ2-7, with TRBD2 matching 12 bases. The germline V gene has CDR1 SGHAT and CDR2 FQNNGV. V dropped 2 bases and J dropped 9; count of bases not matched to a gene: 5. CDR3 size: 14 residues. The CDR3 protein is CASSLLAGGPGQYF. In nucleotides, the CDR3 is TGTGCCAGCAGCTTACTAGCGGGAGGGCCGGGGCAGTACTTC.

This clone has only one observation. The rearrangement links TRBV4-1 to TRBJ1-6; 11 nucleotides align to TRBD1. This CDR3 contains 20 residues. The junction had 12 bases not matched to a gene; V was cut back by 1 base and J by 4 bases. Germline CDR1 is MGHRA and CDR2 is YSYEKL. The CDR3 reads CASSQGPGTGGNPYNSPLHF. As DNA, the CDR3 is TGCGCCAGCAGCCAAGGTCCGGGGACAGGGGGTAACCCATATAATTCACCCCTCCACTTT.

The CDR3, as DNA: TGCAGCGTTGGACAGGGAGATGGCTACACCTTC. Amino acids: CSVGQGDGYTF. The rearrangement uses TRBV29-1 and TRBJ1-2, with 7 nucleotides matching TRBD1. CDR3 length: 11 residues. Trimming removed 4 bases from V and 6 bases from J; junction bases left unmatched: 2. The germline CDR1 and CDR2 sequences are SQVTM and ANQGSEA. Variable domain in full (rest from reference TRBV29-1 and TRBJ1-2): SAVISQKPSRDICQRGTSLTIQCQVDSQVTMMFWYRQQPGQSLTLIATANQGSEATYESGFVIDKFPISRPNLTFSTLTVSNMSPEDSSIYLCSVGQGDGYTFGSGTRLTVV.

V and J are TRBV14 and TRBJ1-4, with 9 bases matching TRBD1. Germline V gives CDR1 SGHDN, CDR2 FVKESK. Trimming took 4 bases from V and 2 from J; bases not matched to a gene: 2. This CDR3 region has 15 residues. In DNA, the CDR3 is TGTGCCAGCAGCCCCGGACAGGGGACTAATGAAAAACTGTTTTTT. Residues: CASSPGQGTNEKLFF.

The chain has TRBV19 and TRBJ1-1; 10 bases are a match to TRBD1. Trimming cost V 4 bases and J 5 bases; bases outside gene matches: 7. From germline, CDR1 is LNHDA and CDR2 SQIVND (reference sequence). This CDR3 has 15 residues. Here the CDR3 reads CASSTGQGVRTEAFF. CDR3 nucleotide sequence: TGTGCCAGTAGTACCGGACAGGGGGTACGTACTGAAGCTTTCTTT. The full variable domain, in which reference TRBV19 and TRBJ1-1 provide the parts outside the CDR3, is DGGITQSPKYLFRKEGQNVTLSCEQNLNHDAMYWYRQDPGQGLRLIYYSQIVNDFQKGDIAEGYSVSREKKESFPLTVTSAQKNPTAFYLCASSTGQGVRTEAFFGQGTRLTVV.